The present entry profiles one T cell receptor (beta chain) with its context. Per germline, CDR1 MNHNY and CDR2 SVGAGI (reference sequence). The CDR3 extends over 14 amino acids. The assay was immunoSEQ multiplex PCR, and TCRdb's table has in-frame clones only and misses some. The sample contains under 200,000 clones, approximately 92% of which appear only once. This entry is derived from a study of shared clonotypes between healthy human individuals. The receptor's source is a woman in her 30s in good health. The sample comprised naive CD4+ T cells sorted from blood. As to subset: CD45RA+ positively selected. The chain has TRBV6-6 and TRBJ2-5; TRBD2 is a possible D gene (5 bases). The J call may be mistaken, given a closer DNA end match to TRBJ2-7. Here the CDR3 DNA reads TGTGCCAGCAGTTACGAGTCGGGAACCTACGAGCAGTACTTC. Its translation is CASSYESGTYEQYF.